Sequencing of this TCR beta chain was carried out in a study of monozygotic twins with inflammatory bowel disease. TCRdb re-called the 5' RACE reads, yielding one record per CDR3 amino acid sequence without DNA. This sample lists about 160,000 distinct CDR3 sequences; its ten largest clones have 2.4%. In germline, CDR1 is SGHNT, CDR2 YENEEA. CDR3 length: 15 residues. The specimen sequenced was blood. The sequence derives from a human donor with ulcerative colitis or Crohn's disease, or a healthy co-twin of an affected twin (not recorded which). The J gene is TRBJ1-4, the V gene TRBV11-3; the D gene TCRdb calls, TRBD1, cannot be checked with no DNA. The CDR3 protein is CASSPQGGENEKLFF.